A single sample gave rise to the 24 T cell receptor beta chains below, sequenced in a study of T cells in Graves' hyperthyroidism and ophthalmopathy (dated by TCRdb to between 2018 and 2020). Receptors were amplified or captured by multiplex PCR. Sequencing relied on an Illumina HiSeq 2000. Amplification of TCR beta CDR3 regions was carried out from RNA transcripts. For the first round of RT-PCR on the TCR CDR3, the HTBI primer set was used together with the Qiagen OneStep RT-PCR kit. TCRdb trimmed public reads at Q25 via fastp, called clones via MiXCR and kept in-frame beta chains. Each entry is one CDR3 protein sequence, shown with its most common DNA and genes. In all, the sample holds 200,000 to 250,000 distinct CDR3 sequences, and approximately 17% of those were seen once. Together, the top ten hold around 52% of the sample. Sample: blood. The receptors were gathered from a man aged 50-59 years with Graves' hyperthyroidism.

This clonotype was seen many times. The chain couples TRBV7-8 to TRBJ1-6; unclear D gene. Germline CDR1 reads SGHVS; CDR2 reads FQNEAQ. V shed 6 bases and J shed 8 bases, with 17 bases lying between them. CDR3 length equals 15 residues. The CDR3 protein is CASRPPGGLHSPLHF. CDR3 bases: TGTGCCAGCAGACCTCCGGGAGGTTTGCATTCACCCCTCCACTTT. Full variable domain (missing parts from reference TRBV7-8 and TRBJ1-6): GAGVSQSPRYKVAKRGQDVALRCDPISGHVSLFWYQQALGQGPEFLTYFQNEAQLDKSGLPSDRFFAERPEGSVSTLKIQRTQQEDSAVYLCASRPPGGLHSPLHFGNGTRLTVT.

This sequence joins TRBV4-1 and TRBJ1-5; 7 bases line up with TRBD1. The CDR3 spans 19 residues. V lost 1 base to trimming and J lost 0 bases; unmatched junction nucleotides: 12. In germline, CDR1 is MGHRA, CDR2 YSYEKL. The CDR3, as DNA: TGCGCCAGCAGCCAAGGACTTCTCGGGGACAGTTATAGCAATCAGCCCCAGCATTTT. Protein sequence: CASSQGLLGDSYSNQPQHF.

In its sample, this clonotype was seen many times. CDR3 amino acids: CASSWNSNQPQHF. CDR3 nucleotide sequence: TGTGCCAGCAGTTGGAATAGCAATCAGCCCCAGCATTTT. The rearrangement uses TRBV27 and TRBJ1-5; D remains ambiguous. Trimming removed 4 bases at V and 0 bases at J, with 4 bases between. There are 13 residues in the CDR3. Per germline, CDR1 MNHEY and CDR2 SMNVEV (reference sequence).

CDR3 nucleotides: TGTGCCAGCAGCTTAGGGCAGGGCGTAGATGGCTACACCTTC. Translation: CASSLGQGVDGYTF. The gene calls are TRBV13 and TRBJ1-2; TRBD1 might be the D (5 bases). The CDR3 has 14 residues. Germline values: CDR1 PRHDT, CDR2 FYEKMQ (reference sequence). With 0 bases removed from V and 6 bases from J, the gap between germline ends came to 11 bases.

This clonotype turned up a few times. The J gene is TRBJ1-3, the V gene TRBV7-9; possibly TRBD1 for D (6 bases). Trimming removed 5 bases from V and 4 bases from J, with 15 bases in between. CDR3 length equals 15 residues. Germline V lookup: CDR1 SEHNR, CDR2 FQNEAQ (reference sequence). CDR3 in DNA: TGTGCCAGCAGCGAGAACAGGGAAGTCGGAAACACCATATATTTT. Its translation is CASSENREVGNTIYF.

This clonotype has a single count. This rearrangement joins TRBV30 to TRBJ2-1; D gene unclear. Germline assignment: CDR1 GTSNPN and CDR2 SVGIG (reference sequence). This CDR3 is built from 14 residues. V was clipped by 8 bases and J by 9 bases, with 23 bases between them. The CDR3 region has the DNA TGTGCCAGCAGCGTAAGCCGTCCGGCGTCTGAGCAGTTCTTC. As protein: CASSVSRPASEQFF.

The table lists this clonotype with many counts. CDR3 nucleotides: TGTGCCAGCAGTTTATCCCTCTTCCTCAGGACAGGTTCCTACGAGCAGTACTTC. This encodes CASSLSLFLRTGSYEQYF. The chain links TRBV28 to TRBJ2-7; 7 bases map to TRBD1. This CDR3 contains 18 residues. J was trimmed by 1 base and V by 1 base; bases with no gene match: 13. From germline, CDR1 is MDHEN and CDR2 SYDVKM.

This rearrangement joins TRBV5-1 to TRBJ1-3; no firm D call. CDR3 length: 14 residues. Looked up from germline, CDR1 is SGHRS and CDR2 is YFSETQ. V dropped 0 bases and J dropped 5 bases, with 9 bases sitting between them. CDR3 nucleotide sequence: TGCGCCAGCAGCTTGGATGGAGTTAGAAACACCATATATTTT. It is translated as CASSLDGVRNTIYF.

This CDR3 is CASPGAGEELMGTQYF. CDR3 coding DNA: TGCGCCAGCCCAGGGGCGGGGGAGGAACTTATGGGTACGCAGTATTTT. This chain connects TRBV10-1 to TRBJ2-3, with a tentative D call TRBD2 (7 bases). Germline V gives CDR1 WNHNN, CDR2 SYGVQD (reference sequence). The CDR3 contains 16 residues. V was clipped by 8 bases and J by 8 bases, with 26 bases between them.

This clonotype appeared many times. The CDR3 nucleotides are TGTGCCAGCAGTCCGTTCGACGGGACCTACGAGCAGTACTTC. Translating gives CASSPFDGTYEQYF. The chain combines TRBV28 with TRBJ2-7, with a possible D match to TRBD2 (5 bases). Germline V gene sequence: CDR1 MDHEN, CDR2 SYDVKM. V was pared by 5 bases and J by 2 bases, with 13 bases between. This CDR3 has 14 residues.

CDR3 bases: TGTGCCAGCAGCTTTGCGATGATAGCGGGAGCTAGCACAGATACGCAGCATTTT. Encoded protein: CASSFAMIAGASTDTQHF. J is TRBJ2-3 and V is TRBV5-6, with no clear D. The last part of the DNA fits TRBJ1-5 better; the J call may be wrong. Germline V gene data show CDR1 as SGHDT and CDR2 as YYEEEE. This CDR3 comprises 18 residues.

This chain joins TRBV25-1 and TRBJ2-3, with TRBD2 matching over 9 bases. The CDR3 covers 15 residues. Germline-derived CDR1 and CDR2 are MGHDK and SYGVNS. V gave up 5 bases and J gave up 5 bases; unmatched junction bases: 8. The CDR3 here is CASSKSSGTLDTQYF. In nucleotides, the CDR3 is TGTGCCAGCAGTAAATCTAGCGGGACTCTAGATACGCAGTATTTT. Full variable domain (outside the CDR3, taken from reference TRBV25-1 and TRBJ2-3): EADIYQTPRYLVIGTGKKITLECSQTMGHDKMYWYQQDPGMELHLIHYSYGVNSTEKGDLSSESTVSRIRTEHFPLTLESARPSHTSQYLCASSKSSGTLDTQYFGPGTRLTVL.

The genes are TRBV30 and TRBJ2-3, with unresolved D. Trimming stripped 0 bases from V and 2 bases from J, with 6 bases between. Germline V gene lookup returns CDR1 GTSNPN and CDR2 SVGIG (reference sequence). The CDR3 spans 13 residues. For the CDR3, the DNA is TGTGCCTGGAGTGTTGGGGTCACAGATACGCAGTATTTT. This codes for CAWSVGVTDTQYF.

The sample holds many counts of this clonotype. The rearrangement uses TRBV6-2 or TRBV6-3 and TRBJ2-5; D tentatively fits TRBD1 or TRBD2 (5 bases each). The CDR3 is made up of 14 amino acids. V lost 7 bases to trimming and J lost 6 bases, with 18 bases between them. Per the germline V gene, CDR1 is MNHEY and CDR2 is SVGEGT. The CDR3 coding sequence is TGTGCCAGCAACCGTGGCCTGGGGGTGAAGACCCAGTACTTC. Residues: CASNRGLGVKTQYF.

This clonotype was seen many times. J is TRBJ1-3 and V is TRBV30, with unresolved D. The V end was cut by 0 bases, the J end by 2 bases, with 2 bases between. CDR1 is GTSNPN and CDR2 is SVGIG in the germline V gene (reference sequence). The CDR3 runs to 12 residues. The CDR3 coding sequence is TGTGCCTGGAGTGTGGCTGGAAACACCATATATTTT. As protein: CAWSVAGNTIYF. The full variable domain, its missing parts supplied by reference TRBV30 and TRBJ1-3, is SQTIHQWPATLVQPVGSPLSLECTVEGTSNPNLYWYRQAAGRGLQLLFYSVGIGQISSEVPQNLSASRPQDRQFILSSKKLLLSDSGFYLCAWSVAGNTIYFGEGSWLTVV.

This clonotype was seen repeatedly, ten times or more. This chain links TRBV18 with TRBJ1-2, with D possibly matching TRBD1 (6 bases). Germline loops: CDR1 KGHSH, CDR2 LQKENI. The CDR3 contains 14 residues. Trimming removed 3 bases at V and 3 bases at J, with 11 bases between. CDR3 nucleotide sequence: TGTGCCAGCTCACCCGCCGGACAGCACTATGGCTACACCTTC. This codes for CASSPAGQHYGYTF.

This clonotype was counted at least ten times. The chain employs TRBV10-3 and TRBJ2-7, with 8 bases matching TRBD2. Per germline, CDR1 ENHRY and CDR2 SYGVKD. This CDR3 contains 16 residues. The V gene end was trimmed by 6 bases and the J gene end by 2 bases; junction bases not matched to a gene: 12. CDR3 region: CAIRATPGLEAYEQYF. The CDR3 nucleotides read TGTGCCATCAGGGCAACCCCGGGACTAGAAGCCTACGAGCAGTACTTC.

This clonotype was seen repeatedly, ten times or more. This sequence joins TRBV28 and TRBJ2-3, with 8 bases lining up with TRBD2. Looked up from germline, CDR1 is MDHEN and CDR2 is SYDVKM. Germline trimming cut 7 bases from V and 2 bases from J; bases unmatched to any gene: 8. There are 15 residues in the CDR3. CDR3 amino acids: CASNPGTSYTDTQYF. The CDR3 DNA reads TGTGCCAGCAACCCCGGGACTAGTTACACAGATACGCAGTATTTT.

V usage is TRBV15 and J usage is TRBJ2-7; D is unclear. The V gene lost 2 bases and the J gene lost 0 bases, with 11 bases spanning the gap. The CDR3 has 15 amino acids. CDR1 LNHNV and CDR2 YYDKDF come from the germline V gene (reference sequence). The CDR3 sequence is CATSRIPLLSYEQYF. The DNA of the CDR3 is TGTGCCACCAGCAGAATCCCTCTCCTCTCCTACGAGCAGTACTTC.

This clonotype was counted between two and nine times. DNA of the CDR3: TGTGCCAGCAGAGGAGTTGGGACGGTGAGCAATCAGCCCCAGCATTTT. This translates into CASRGVGTVSNQPQHF. This chain uses TRBV28 with TRBJ1-5, with a weak D call TRBD1 (5 bases). V lost 6 bases to trimming and J lost 1 base, with 16 bases between them. Germline assignment: CDR1 MDHEN and CDR2 SYDVKM. This CDR3 has 16 amino acids.

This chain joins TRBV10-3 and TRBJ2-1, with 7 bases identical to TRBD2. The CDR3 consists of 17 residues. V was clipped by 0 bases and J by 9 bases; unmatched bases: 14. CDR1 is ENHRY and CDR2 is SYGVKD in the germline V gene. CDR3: CAISESRGGAGESEQFF. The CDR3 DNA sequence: TGTGCCATCAGTGAGTCGCGGGGAGGGGCGGGCGAGAGTGAGCAGTTCTTC.

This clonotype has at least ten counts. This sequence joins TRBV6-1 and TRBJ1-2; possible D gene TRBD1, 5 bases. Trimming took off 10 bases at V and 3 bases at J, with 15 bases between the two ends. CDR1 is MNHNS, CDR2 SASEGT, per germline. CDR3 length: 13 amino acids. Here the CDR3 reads CAIGPGGYYGYTF. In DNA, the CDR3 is TGTGCCATAGGACCCGGGGGATACTATGGCTACACCTTC.

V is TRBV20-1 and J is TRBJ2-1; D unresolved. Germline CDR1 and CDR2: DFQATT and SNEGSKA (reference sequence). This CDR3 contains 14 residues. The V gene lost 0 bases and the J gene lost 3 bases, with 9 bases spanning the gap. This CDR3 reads CSARELQLYNEQFF. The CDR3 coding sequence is TGCAGTGCTAGAGAGTTACAACTCTACAATGAGCAGTTCTTC.

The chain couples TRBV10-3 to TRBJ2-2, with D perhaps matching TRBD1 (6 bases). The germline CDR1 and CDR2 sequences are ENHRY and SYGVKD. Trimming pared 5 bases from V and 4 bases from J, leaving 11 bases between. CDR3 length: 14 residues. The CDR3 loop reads CAISRQVVTGELFF. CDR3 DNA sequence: TGTGCCATCAGTAGACAGGTCGTCACCGGGGAGCTGTTTTTT.